The 17 T cell receptor beta chains below were found in one sample sequenced in a study of T cell clonality in common variable immunodeficiency. Only in-frame clones appear in the TCRdb table, and some are missing; sequencing was by immunoSEQ multiplex PCR. The sample is made up of roughly 34,000 clones, none counted only once. The sequenced sample was peripheral blood mononuclear cells. All receptors derive from a person aged 18 to 75 in good health.

This clone was counted many times. The CDR3 extends 3 residues past the end of the read, so its final part is completed from the germline J gene. The J gene is TRBJ1-2, the V gene TRBV20-1; perhaps TRBD1 as D (6 bases). Germline CDR1 and CDR2: DFQATT and SNEGSKA (reference sequence). The length of the CDR3 is 14 residues. V dropped 2 bases and J dropped 2 bases, with 12 bases sitting between them. CDR3 bases read: TGCAGTGCTAGAAAAACAGGGACCAACTATGGC. Protein product: CSARKTGTNYG. The CDR3 in full is CSARKTGTNYGYTF.

This clone was seen only a few times. Sequencing ends 3 residues short of the CDR3 end; the germline J gene provides the rest. The J gene is TRBJ2-1, the V gene TRBV11-3; TRBD2 aligns across 7 bases. Germline trimming cut 5 bases from V and 5 bases from J; bases unmatched to any gene: 9. The germline gives CDR1 SGHNT, CDR2 YENEEA. This CDR3 has 15 residues. Incomplete CDR3 DNA: TGTGCCAGCAGCGGTCGGTCTAGCGGAGACAATGAG. Protein sequence: CASSGRSSGDNE. In full, the CDR3 reads CASSGRSSGDNEQFF.

This clone was seen repeatedly, ten times or more. CDR3 DNA (partial): TGTGCCAGTACTATGGGTTGGGACAGGGACAATCAGCCC. Residues: CASTMGWDRDNQP. The complete CDR3 protein is CASTMGWDRDNQPQHF. V usage is TRBV19 and J usage is TRBJ1-5, with TRBD1 matching over 9 bases. The CDR3 is cut off 3 residues early in the read; its end comes from the germline J gene. Losses at the gene ends were 7 bases for V and 3 bases for J; bases not matched to a gene: 10. CDR1 and CDR2 from the germline V gene are LNHDA and SQIVND (reference sequence). The CDR3 totals 16 residues.

This clone was counted many times. The DNA ends 3 residues before the CDR3 does, and the rest of the CDR3 is filled in from the germline J gene. The V and J genes are TRBV2 and TRBJ1-3, with 11 nucleotides matching TRBD1. The trim removed 4 bases at V and 1 base at J, leaving 6 bases unmatched. The CDR3 is 17 residues long. Germline CDR1 SNHLY, CDR2 FYNNEI. The CDR3 loop is CASSARTGGWSGNTIYF. The sequenced part of the CDR3 DNA is TGTGCCAGCAGTGCCAGGACAGGGGGCTGGTCTGGAAACACC. Using reference TRBV2 and TRBJ1-3 for the parts outside the CDR3, the full variable domain is EPEVTQTPSHQVTQMGQEVILRCVPISNHLYFYWYRQILGQKVEFLVSFYNNEISEKSEIFDDQFSVERPDGSNFTLKIRSTKLEDSAMYFCASSARTGGWSGNTIYFGEGSWLTVV.

This clone appeared many times. Read coverage stops 3 residues before the CDR3 terminus; the germline J gene supplies the remainder. This rearrangement joins TRBV14 to TRBJ2-7, with a tentative D call TRBD1 (6 bases). V lost 4 bases to trimming and J lost 0 bases, with 19 bases between them. Germline-derived CDR1 and CDR2 are SGHDN and FVKESK. This CDR3 is built from 17 residues. The CDR3 bases that were read are TGTGCCAGCAGCCCATCTTGGACAGCCAAATACTCCTACGAG. It is translated as CASSPSWTAKYSYE. The whole CDR3 is CASSPSWTAKYSYEQYF.

In this sample, this clone turned up many times. The read ends 3 residues early relative to the CDR3; the germline J gene fills the gap. The chain combines TRBV29-1 with TRBJ2-7; 9 bases are shared with TRBD2. CDR1 SQVTM and CDR2 ANQGSEA come from the germline V gene. The CDR3 length is 13 residues. The V and J ends lost 4 bases and 2 bases, in that order; junction bases with no gene match: 3. CDR3 DNA, as far as it was read: TGCAGCGTTGCGGGCGGGAGGGCCTACGAG. Its translation is CSVAGGRAYE. The entire CDR3 protein reads CSVAGGRAYEQYF.

This clone was seen more than once but under ten times. The read finishes 3 residues shy of the CDR3 end, and the germline J gene is used to complete it. The chain recombines TRBV2 with TRBJ1-5; 10 positions agree with TRBD1. The CDR3 has 15 residues. Germline lookup yields CDR1 SNHLY and CDR2 FYNNEI. V shed 6 bases, J shed 3 bases, and the junction held 5 bases outside the gene matches. CDR3 residues: CASRGQGSNNQPQHF. CDR3 DNA (partial): TGTGCCAGCAGGGGACAGGGGTCGAACAATCAGCCC.

At least ten counts were recorded for this clone. The part of the CDR3 DNA that was read is TGTGCCAGCAGTCGCGGGAGTGGGGGCGATGAG. Translated, it gives CASSRGSGGDE. The whole CDR3 protein is CASSRGSGGDEQFF. This rearrangement joins TRBV4-2 to TRBJ2-1, with a possible D match to TRBD2 (7 bases). The missing CDR3 end, 3 residues past where the read stops, is filled in from the germline J gene. The CDR3 consists of 14 residues. From germline, CDR1 is LGHNA and CDR2 YNFKEQ. Trimming removed 6 bases at V and 8 bases at J, with 17 bases between.

This clone showed up many times. Read data end 3 residues before the CDR3 end; the end is taken from the germline J gene. V gene TRBV7-9 combines with J gene TRBJ1-2; D is uncertain. This CDR3 has 13 residues. Germline V gene data show CDR1 as SEHNR and CDR2 as FQNEAQ (reference sequence). Trimming took 2 bases from V and 3 from J, leaving 7 bases between them. The sequenced part of the CDR3 DNA is TGTGCCAGCAGCTTATCTACGGACTATGGC. Translation gives CASSLSTDYG. The full CDR3 sequence reads CASSLSTDYGYTF.

This clone was counted many times. Sequencing ends 3 residues short of the CDR3 end; the germline J gene provides the rest. The genes are TRBV4-2 and TRBJ2-1, with 8 bases lining up with TRBD1. Germline values: CDR1 LGHNA, CDR2 YNFKEQ. V lost 0 bases to trimming and J lost 5 bases; unmatched junction nucleotides: 6. CDR3 length: 16 amino acids. CDR3 DNA, as far as it was read: TGTGCCAGCAGCCAAGATCCGGGCAGGGGGCACAATGAG. This sequence encodes CASSQDPGRGHNE. The CDR3 reads in full as CASSQDPGRGHNEQFF.

This clone was seen repeatedly, ten times or more. The CDR3 end falls 3 residues outside the read, so it is completed with the germline J gene. The chain has TRBV20-1 and TRBJ1-2, with D unclear. The germline CDR1 and CDR2 sequences are DFQATT and SNEGSKA (reference sequence). V lost 5 bases, J lost 5 bases, and 3 bases lay in between. The CDR3 sequence is 9 residues long. Incomplete CDR3 DNA: TGCAGTGCTCCGTATGGC. Translated: CSAPYG. The entire CDR3 sequence reads CSAPYGYTF.

This clone showed up many times. The read falls 3 residues short of the CDR3 end, and the missing part is taken from the germline J gene. V is TRBV2 and J is TRBJ1-4, with D uncertain. Trimming took off 2 bases at V and 8 bases at J, with 21 bases between the two ends. Per germline, CDR1 SNHLY and CDR2 FYNNEI. The CDR3 is 17 residues long. The part of the CDR3 DNA that was read is TGTGCCAGCAGTGAAAGTGTAGAGGCCCCTTACGGGGAAAAA. It specifies CASSESVEAPYGEK. In full, the CDR3 is CASSESVEAPYGEKLFF.

Many counts were recorded for this clone. Sequencing ends 3 residues short of the CDR3 end; the germline J gene provides the rest. This chain connects TRBV19 to TRBJ1-2; the D gene is possibly TRBD1 (6 bases). The length of the CDR3 is 15 residues. Germline-derived CDR1 and CDR2 are LNHDA and SQIVND (reference sequence). Incomplete CDR3 DNA: TGTGCCAGTAGTACCTCGAGTGGGGGCGAATGGGGC. This gives the protein CASSTSSGGEWG. The entire CDR3 sequence reads CASSTSSGGEWGYTF.

This clone has at least ten counts. The read ends 3 residues shy of where the CDR3 ends; the end is completed using the germline J gene. Within the sample, other DNA sequences also encode this same CDR3. The chain recombines TRBV19 with TRBJ2-5; 8 bases are a match to TRBD1. Unmatched junction bases numbered 10, after V lost 3 bases and J lost 1 base. CDR1 is LNHDA and CDR2 is SQIVND in the germline V gene (reference sequence). This CDR3 is built from 17 residues. The sequenced part of the CDR3 DNA is TGTGCCAGTAGTATGGTCGGTGGACAGGGACCCCAAGAGACC. It translates to CASSMVGGQGPQET. The whole CDR3 reads CASSMVGGQGPQETQYF.

In this sample, this clone turned up many times. The CDR3 is cut off 3 residues early in the read; its end comes from the germline J gene. The rearrangement links TRBV7-9 to TRBJ1-1, with D unresolved. Germline V gives CDR1 SEHNR, CDR2 FQNEAQ (reference sequence). The CDR3 spans 14 residues. V lost 3 bases and J 1 base, leaving 9 bases between the germline ends. Incomplete CDR3 DNA: TGTGCCAGCAGCTTGTTGCAGAGGAACACTGAA. Translating it yields CASSLLQRNTE. The entire CDR3 protein reads CASSLLQRNTEAFF.

This clone has at least ten counts. The sequenced fragment ends 3 residues before the CDR3 boundary, so the rest is inferred from the germline J gene. The chain carries TRBV14 and TRBJ2-1; maybe TRBD1 (7 bases). This CDR3 has 18 residues. Trimming took off 3 bases at V and 0 bases at J, with 18 bases between the two ends. Germline V gene lookup returns CDR1 SGHDN and CDR2 FVKESK. This chain's CDR3 is CASSHPGGWDSSYNEQFF. CDR3 bases read: TGTGCCAGCAGCCATCCTGGAGGGTGGGACAGCTCCTACAATGAG.

This clone was found a few times. The observed sequence ends 3 residues before the CDR3 terminus, with the missing tail filled in from the germline J gene. V is TRBV29-1 and J is TRBJ2-1; 9 nucleotides match TRBD1. Germline V gene data show CDR1 as SQVTM and CDR2 as ANQGSEA. With V trimmed by 7 bases and J by 9 bases, 16 bases remained unmatched. This CDR3 has 15 residues. CDR3 bases read: TGCAGCGGAACCTACAGGGGGCTAGTTATAAGTGAG. The encoded protein is CSGTYRGLVISE. In full, the CDR3 is CSGTYRGLVISEQFF.